The subject of this entry is one T cell receptor beta chain. The record originates from a study of cytomegalovirus exposure and HLA in healthy donors. V lost 4 bases to trimming and J lost 1 base, with 14 bases between them. CDR3 length: 15 residues. The germline V gene has CDR1 SGDLS and CDR2 YYNGEE. Researchers ran the PCR with 60 Vbeta and 13 Jbeta primers. Method: immunoSEQ multiplex PCR; TCRdb's copy keeps in-frame clones and lacks some. The data hold approximately 130,000 clones, with around 77% observed a single time. The material sequenced was PBMCs. This chain connects TRBV9 to TRBJ1-1, with D unclear. The clonotype originates from a man younger than 35 in good health and CMV-seropositive. CDR3 nucleotide sequence: TGTGCCAGCAGCCCCCCCTTGAGGTCGAACACTGAAGCTTTCTTT. Its protein product is CASSPPLRSNTEAFF.